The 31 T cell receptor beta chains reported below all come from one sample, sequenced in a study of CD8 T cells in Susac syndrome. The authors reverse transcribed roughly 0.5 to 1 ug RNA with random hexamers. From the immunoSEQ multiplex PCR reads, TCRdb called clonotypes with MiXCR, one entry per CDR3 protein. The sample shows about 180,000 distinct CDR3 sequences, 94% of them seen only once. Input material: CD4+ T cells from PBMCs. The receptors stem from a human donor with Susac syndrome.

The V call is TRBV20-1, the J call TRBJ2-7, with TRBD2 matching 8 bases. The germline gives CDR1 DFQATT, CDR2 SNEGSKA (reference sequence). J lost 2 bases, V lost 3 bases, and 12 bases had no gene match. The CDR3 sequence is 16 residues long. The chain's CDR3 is CSARPSRGGSTYEQYF. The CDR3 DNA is TGCAGTGCTAGGCCGTCCCGGGGGGGGAGCACCTACGAGCAGTACTTC.

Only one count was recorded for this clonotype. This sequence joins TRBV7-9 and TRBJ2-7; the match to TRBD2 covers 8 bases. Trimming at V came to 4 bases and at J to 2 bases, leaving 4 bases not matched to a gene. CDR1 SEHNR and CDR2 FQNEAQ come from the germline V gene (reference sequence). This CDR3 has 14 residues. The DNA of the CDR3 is TGTGCCAGCAGCTCGGGAGGGGGGGCCTACGAGCAGTACTTC. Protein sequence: CASSSGGGAYEQYF.

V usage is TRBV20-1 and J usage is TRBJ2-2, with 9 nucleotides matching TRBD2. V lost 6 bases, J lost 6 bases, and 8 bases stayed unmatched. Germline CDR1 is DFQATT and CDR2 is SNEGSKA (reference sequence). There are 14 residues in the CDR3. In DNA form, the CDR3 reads TGCAGTGCGAACGTAGGGACTAGCTCCGGGGAGCTGTTTTTT. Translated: CSANVGTSSGELFF.

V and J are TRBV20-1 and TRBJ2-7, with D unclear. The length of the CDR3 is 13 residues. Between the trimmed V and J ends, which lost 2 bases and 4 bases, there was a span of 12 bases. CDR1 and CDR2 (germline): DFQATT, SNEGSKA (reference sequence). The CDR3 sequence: CSARTSNTYEQYF. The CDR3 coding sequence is TGCAGTGCTAGAACCAGCAATACTTACGAGCAGTACTTC.

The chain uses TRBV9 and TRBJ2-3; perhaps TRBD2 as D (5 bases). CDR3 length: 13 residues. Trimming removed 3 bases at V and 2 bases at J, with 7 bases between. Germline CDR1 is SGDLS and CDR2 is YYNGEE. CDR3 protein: CASSGRITDTQYF. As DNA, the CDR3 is TGTGCCAGCAGCGGGAGGATCACAGATACGCAGTATTTT.

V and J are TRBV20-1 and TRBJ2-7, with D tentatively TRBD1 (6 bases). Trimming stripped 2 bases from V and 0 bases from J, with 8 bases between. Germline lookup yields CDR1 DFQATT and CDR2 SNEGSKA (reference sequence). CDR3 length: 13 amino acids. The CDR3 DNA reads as TGCAGTGCTAGATGGGACATCTCCTACGAGCAGTACTTC. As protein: CSARWDISYEQYF.

The CDR3 protein is CASSEQGGGTDTQYF. CDR3 bases: TGTGCCAGCAGTGAACAGGGGGGAGGCACAGATACGCAGTATTTT. The gene calls are TRBV25-1 and TRBJ2-3; D possibly corresponds to TRBD1 (7 bases). Germline-derived CDR1 and CDR2 are MGHDK and SYGVNS. Between the trimmed V and J ends, which lost 2 bases and 1 base, there was a span of 10 bases. The CDR3 is 15 amino acids.

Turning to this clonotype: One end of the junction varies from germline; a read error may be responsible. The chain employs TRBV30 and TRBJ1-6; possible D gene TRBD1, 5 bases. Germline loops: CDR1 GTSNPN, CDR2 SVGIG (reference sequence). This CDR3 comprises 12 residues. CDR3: CVWSGGITPLHF. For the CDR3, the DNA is TGTGTCTGGAGTGGGGGGATTACACCCCTCCACTTT.

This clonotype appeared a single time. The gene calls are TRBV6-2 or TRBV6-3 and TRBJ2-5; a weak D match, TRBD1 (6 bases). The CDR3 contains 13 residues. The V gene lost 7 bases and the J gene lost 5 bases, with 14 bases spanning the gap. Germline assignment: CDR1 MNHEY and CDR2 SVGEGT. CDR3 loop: CASTRAGVETQYF. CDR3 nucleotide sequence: TGTGCCAGCACCCGAGCAGGGGTGGAGACCCAGTACTTC.

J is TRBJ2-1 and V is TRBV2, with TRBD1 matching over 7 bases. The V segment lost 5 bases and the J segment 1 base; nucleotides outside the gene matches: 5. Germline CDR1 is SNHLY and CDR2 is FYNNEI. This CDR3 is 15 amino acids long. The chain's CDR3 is CASSKNRGSYNEQFF. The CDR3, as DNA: TGTGCCAGCAGTAAAAACAGGGGTTCCTACAATGAGCAGTTCTTC.

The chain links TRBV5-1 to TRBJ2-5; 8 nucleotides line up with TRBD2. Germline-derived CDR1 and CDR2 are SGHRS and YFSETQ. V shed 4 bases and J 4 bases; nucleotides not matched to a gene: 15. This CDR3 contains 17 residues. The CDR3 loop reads CASSLEGSGVSRETQYF. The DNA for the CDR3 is TGCGCCAGCAGCCTCGAGGGTAGCGGGGTTTCTCGAGAGACCCAGTACTTC.

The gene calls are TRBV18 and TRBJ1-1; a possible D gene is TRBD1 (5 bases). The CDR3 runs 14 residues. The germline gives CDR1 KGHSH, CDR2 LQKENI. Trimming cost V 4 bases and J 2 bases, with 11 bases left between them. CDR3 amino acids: CASSLKGPNTEAFF. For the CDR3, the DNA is TGTGCCAGCTCACTAAAGGGACCAAACACTGAAGCTTTCTTT.

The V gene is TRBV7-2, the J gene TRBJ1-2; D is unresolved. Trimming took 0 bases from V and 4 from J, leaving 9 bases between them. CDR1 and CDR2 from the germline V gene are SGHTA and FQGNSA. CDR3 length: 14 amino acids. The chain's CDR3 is CASSLAEQFYGYTF. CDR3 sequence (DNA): TGTGCCAGCAGCTTAGCAGAACAGTTCTATGGCTACACCTTC.

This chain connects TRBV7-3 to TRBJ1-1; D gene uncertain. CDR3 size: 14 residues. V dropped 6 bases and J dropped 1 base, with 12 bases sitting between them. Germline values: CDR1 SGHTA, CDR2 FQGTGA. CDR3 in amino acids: CASRSREGNTEAFF. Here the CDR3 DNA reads TGTGCCAGCAGGTCTCGGGAGGGGAACACTGAAGCTTTCTTT. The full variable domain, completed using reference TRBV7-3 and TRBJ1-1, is GAGVSQTPSNKVTEKGKYVELRCDPISGHTALYWYRQSLGQGPEFLIYFQGTGAADDSGLPNDRFFAVRPEGSVSTLKIQRTERGDSAVYLCASRSREGNTEAFFGQGTRLTVV.

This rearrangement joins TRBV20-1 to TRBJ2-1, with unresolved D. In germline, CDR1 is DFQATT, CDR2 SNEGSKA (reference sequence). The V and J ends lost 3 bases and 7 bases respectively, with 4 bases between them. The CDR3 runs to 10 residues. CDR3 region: CSARRNEQFF. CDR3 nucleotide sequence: TGCAGTGCTAGGAGGAATGAGCAGTTCTTC.

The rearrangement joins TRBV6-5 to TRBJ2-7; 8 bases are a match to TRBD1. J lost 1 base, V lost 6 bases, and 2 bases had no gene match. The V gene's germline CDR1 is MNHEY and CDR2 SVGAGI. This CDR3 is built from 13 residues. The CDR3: CASSQGASYEQYF. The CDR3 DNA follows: TGTGCCAGCAGCCAGGGGGCATCCTACGAGCAGTACTTC.

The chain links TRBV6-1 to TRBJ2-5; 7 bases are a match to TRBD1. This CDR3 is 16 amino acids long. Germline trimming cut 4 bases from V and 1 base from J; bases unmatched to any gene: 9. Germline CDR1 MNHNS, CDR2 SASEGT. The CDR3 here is CASSGGDSSFQETQYF. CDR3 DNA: TGTGCCAGCAGTGGTGGGGACAGTTCCTTCCAAGAGACCCAGTACTTC.

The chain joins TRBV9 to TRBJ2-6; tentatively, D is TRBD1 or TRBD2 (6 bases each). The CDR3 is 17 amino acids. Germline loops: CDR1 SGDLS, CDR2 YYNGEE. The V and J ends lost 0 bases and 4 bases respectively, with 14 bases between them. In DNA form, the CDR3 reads TGTGCCAGCAGCGTAGGGTGGGGGGCCCCCGGGGCCAACGTCCTGACTTTC. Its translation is CASSVGWGAPGANVLTF.

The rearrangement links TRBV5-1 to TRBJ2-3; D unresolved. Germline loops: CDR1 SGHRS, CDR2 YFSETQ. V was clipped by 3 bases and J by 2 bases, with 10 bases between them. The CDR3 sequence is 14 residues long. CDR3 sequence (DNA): TGCGCCAGCAGCTCCCTCGCAACCACAGATACGCAGTATTTT. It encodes CASSSLATTDTQYF. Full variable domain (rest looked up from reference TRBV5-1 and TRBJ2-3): KAGVTQTPRYLIKTRGQQVTLSCSPISGHRSVSWYQQTPGQGLQFLFEYFSETQRNKGNFPGRFSGRQFSNSRSEMNVSTLELGDSALYLCASSSLATTDTQYFGPGTRLTVL.

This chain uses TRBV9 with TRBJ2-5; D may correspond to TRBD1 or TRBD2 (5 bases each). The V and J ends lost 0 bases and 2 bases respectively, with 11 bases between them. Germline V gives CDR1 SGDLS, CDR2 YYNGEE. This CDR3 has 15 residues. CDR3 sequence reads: CASSVGLREQETQYF. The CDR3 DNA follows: TGTGCCAGCAGCGTAGGGCTCAGGGAGCAAGAGACCCAGTACTTC.

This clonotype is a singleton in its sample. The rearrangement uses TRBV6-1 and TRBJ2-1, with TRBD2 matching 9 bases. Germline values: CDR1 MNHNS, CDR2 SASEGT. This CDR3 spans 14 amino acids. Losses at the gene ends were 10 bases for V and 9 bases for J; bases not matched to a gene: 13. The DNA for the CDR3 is TGTGCCATCAGGGTGGCTAGCGGGGAGGGTGAGCAGTTCTTC. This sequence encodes CAIRVASGEGEQFF.

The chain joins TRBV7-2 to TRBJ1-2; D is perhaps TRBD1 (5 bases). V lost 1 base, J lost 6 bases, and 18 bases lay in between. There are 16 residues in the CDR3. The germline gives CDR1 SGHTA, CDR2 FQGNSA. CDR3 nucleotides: TGTGCCAGCAGCTTAGAATCGGGACGGATGAATGATGGCTACACCTTC. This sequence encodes CASSLESGRMNDGYTF.

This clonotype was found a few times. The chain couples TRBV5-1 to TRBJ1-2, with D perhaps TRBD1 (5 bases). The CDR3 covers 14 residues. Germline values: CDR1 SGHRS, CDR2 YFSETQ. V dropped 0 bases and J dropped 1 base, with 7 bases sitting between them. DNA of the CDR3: TGCGCCAGCAGCTTGGATCAGGGTAACTATGGCTACACCTTC. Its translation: CASSLDQGNYGYTF.

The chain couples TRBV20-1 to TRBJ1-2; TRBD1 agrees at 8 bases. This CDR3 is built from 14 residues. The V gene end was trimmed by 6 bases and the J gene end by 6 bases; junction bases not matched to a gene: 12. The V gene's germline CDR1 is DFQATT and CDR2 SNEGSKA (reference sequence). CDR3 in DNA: TGCAGTGCCCGGCCCTGGACAGGGAATAATGGCTACACCTTC. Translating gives CSARPWTGNNGYTF.

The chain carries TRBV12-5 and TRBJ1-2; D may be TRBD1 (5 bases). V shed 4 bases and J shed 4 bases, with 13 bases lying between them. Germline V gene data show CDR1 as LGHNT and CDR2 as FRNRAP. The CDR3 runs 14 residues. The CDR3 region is CASGSEKGFYGYTF. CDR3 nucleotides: TGTGCTAGTGGTTCTGAGAAGGGGTTCTATGGCTACACCTTC. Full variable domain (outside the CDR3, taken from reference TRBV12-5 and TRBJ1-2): DARVTQTPRHKVTEMGQEVTMRCQPILGHNTVFWYRQTMMQGLELLAYFRNRAPLDDSGMPKDRFSAEMPDATLATLKIQPSEPRDSAVYFCASGSEKGFYGYTFGSGTRLTVV.

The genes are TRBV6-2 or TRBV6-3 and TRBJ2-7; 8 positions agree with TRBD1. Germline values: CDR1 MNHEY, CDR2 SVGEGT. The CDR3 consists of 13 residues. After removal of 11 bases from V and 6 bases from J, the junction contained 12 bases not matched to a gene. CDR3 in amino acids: CAPPRTGSLEQYF. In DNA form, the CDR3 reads TGTGCCCCCCCGAGGACAGGGTCGCTCGAGCAGTACTTC.

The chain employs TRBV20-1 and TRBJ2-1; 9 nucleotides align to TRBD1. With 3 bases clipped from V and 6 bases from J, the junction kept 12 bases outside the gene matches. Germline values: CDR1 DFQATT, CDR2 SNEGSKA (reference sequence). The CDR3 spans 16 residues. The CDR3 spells CSAREYRGRIGNEQFF. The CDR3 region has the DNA TGCAGTGCTAGGGAATACAGGGGGCGTATTGGCAATGAGCAGTTCTTC.

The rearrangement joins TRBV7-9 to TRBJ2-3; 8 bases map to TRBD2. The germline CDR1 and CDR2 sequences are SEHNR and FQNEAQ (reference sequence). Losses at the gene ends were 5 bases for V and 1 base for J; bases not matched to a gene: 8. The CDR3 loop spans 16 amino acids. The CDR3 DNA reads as TGTGCCAGCAGCCCGCGACTAGCGCGGGGCACAGATACGCAGTATTTT. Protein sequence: CASSPRLARGTDTQYF. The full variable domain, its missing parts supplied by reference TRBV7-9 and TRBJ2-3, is DTGVSQNPRHKITKRGQNVTFRCDPISEHNRLYWYRQTLGQGPEFLTYFQNEAQLEKSRLLSDRFSAERPKGSFSTLEIQRTEQGDSAMYLCASSPRLARGTDTQYFGPGTRLTVL.

CDR3 DNA: TGCAGTGCTAGCGGGGACCCTTATGGCTACACCTTC. It translates to CSASGDPYGYTF. The V gene is TRBV20-1, the J gene TRBJ1-2; D is perhaps TRBD1 (5 bases). The CDR3 covers 12 residues. Germline lookup yields CDR1 DFQATT and CDR2 SNEGSKA (reference sequence). The V end was cut by 3 bases, the J end by 5 bases, with 10 bases between.

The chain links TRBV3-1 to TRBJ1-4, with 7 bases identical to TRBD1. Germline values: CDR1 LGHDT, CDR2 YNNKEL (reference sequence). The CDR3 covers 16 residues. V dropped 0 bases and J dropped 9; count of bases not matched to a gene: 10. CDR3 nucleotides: TGTGCCAGCAGCCAAGATTGGGAGGGGGCGAGTAAAAAACTGTTTTTT. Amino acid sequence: CASSQDWEGASKKLFF.

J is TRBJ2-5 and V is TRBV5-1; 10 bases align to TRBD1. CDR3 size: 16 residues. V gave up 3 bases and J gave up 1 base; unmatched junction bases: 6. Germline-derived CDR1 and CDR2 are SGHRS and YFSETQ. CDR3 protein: CASSWRGQGSQETQYF. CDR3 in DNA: TGCGCCAGCAGCTGGCGGGGACAGGGGTCCCAAGAGACCCAGTACTTC.